Reported below is one T cell receptor (beta chain). Per the authors' pipeline: Nucleated cell number was recorded as an estimate derived from reference gene primer amplification. The repertoire was sequenced with immunoSEQ multiplex PCR; TCRdb's copy has only in-frame clones and lacks some. V, J and clone size were drawn from that table, and D and trimming were deduced from the DNA. The sample carries about 140,000 clones, around 80% recorded once. These data come from a study of blood T cell repertoires in COVID-19. Whole-study context: Specimens from acute and convalescent COVID-19 originated in the United States, Italy and Spain. T cells, B-cell-depleted T cells, or PBMCs provided the cDNA or gDNA that served as material.

V was pared by 5 bases and J by 4 bases, with 10 bases of the junction left unmatched. Germline V CDR1 and CDR2: WSHSY, SAAADI. CDR3 length equals 15 residues. The gene calls are TRBV10-2 and TRBJ2-5, with 7 bases identical to TRBD2. This clonotype was sampled from an older woman with acute or convalescent COVID-19. The sample taken for sequencing was peripheral blood. The DNA for the CDR3 is TGCGCCAGCAGTCGGGGGGACGCCTTACTAGAGACCCAGTACTTC. It yields the protein CASSRGDALLETQYF.